These T cell receptor beta chains were read from a single sample in a study of early stage breast cancer tumors. Measured with immunoSEQ multiplex PCR; TCRdb has only the in-frame clones, and not every one. The repertoire has some 48,000 clones, roughly 84% of them found once; the top ten carry about 1.5%. The sample taken for sequencing was blood. These receptor sequences come from a person in their fifties with breast cancer. Each CDR3 is given with its conserved first and last residue. Fields, in order: D gene, clone size, V gene, J gene, CDR3 DNA, CDR3 protein. D genes are given only for firm matches. The size entry is marked missing in some rows and otherwise reads once, few, many or a size class.

D: TRBD1; size: once; V: TRBV6-5; J: TRBJ2-7; DNA: TGTGCCAGCAGTTACCGTGGGGGACAGGGCTCCTACGAGCAGTACTTC; CDR3: CASSYRGGQGSYEQYF
D: TRBD1; size: NA; V: TRBV6-6; J: TRBJ1-1; DNA: TGTGCCAGCAGTTACTCTGGGACAGCAAGCGTGATTACCTTT; CDR3: CASSYSGTASVITF
D: NA; size: NA; V: TRBV7-8; J: TRBJ2-7; DNA: TGTGCCAGCAGCTTAAGGCCGTTACTGAGCATTGAGCAGTACTTC; CDR3: CASSLRPLLSIEQYF
D: NA; size: NA; V: TRBV7-2; J: TRBJ2-3; DNA: TGTGCCAGCAGCTTAGTAGGGCCAGGAGATACGCAGTATTTT; CDR3: CASSLVGPGDTQYF
D: NA; size: NA; V: TRBV27; J: TRBJ2-5; DNA: TGTGCCAGCAGTTTCCAAGAGACCCAGTACTTC; CDR3: CASSFQETQYF
D: TRBD2; size: NA; V: TRBV15; J: TRBJ2-1; DNA: TGTGCCACCAGCGTTGGGACTAGCGGAGCCAATGAGCAGTTCTTC; CDR3: CATSVGTSGANEQFF
D: TRBD2; size: NA; V: TRBV2; J: TRBJ2-7; DNA: TGTGCCAGCACTAGACTAGCGGGTTTGGGTGAGCAGTACTTC; CDR3: CASTRLAGLGEQYF
D: NA; size: NA; V: TRBV5-8; J: TRBJ2-6; DNA: TGTGCCAGCAGCTTGGGGACAACCTCTGGGGCCAACGTCCTGACTTTC; CDR3: CASSLGTTSGANVLTF
D: TRBD1; size: NA; V: TRBV5-5; J: TRBJ2-1; DNA: TGTGCCAGCAGCCGCCTCACAGGGGGCTCCTACAATGAGCAGTTCTTC; CDR3: CASSRLTGGSYNEQFF
D: TRBD1; size: NA; V: TRBV28; J: TRBJ1-6; DNA: TGTGCCAGCAGTTTATGGGGACAGGGTAATTCACCCCTCCACTTT; CDR3: CASSLWGQGNSPLHF
D: NA; size: NA; V: TRBV9; J: TRBJ1-2; DNA: TGTGCCAGCAGCGTAGAGACAGCAGCTAACTATGGCTACACCTTC; CDR3: CASSVETAANYGYTF
D: NA; size: NA; V: TRBV27; J: TRBJ2-5; DNA: TGTGCCAGCAGGGCGGGGCTCCAGACGGGGCAAGAGACCCAGTACTTC; CDR3: CASRAGLQTGQETQYF
D: NA; size: NA; V: TRBV7-3; J: TRBJ2-1; DNA: TGTGCCAGCAGCTTAACGTTCGCTAATGAGCAGTTCTTC; CDR3: CASSLTFANEQFF
D: NA; size: NA; V: TRBV19; J: TRBJ2-6; DNA: TGTGCGAGTTCTTCACAGGGTTTGACTGGGGCCAACGTCCTGACTTTC; CDR3: CASSSQGLTGANVLTF
D: TRBD1; size: once; V: TRBV27; J: TRBJ1-2; DNA: TGTGCCAGCAGTCCAGGGGGTCACTATGGCTACACCTTC; CDR3: CASSPGGHYGYTF
D: TRBD2; size: NA; V: TRBV7-9; J: TRBJ2-1; DNA: TGTGCCAGCAGCTTAGTTTGGACTAGCGGGAGTGGGGATGAGCAGTTCTTC; CDR3: CASSLVWTSGSGDEQFF
D: TRBD2; size: once; V: TRBV5-1; J: TRBJ2-1; DNA: TGCGCCAGCAGCTTGGGGTCTAGCGGGAGCGATGAGCAGTTCTTC; CDR3: CASSLGSSGSDEQFF
D: TRBD1; size: few; V: TRBV7-9; J: TRBJ1-5; DNA: TGTGCCAGCAGCTCCCAGGGGGCTAGTCAGCCCCAGCATTTT; CDR3: CASSSQGASQPQHF
D: TRBD1; size: NA; V: TRBV12-5; J: TRBJ1-4; DNA: TGTGCTAGTCATTGCGAGGGACAGGGAAATGAAAAACTGTTTTTT; CDR3: CASHCEGQGNEKLFF
D: NA; size: NA; V: TRBV10-2; J: TRBJ2-1; DNA: TGCGCCAGCAGGAGGACGCGAGGCACCTACAATGAGCAGTTCTTC; CDR3: CASRRTRGTYNEQFF
D: TRBD2; size: NA; V: TRBV11-2; J: TRBJ2-3; DNA: TGTGCCAGCAGCCCCCAAGGCGGGGGGGCGGCACTGGATACGCAGTATTTT; CDR3: CASSPQGGGAALDTQYF
D: NA; size: NA; V: TRBV5-6; J: TRBJ2-5; DNA: TGTGCCAGCAGCTTGTGGGGGCTGGGAGAGACCCAGTACTTC; CDR3: CASSLWGLGETQYF
D: TRBD2; size: NA; V: TRBV6-5; J: TRBJ2-1; DNA: TGTGCCAGCAGTTACGTTGGACTAGCGGGAGGCAATGAGCAGTTCTTC; CDR3: CASSYVGLAGGNEQFF
D: TRBD1; size: NA; V: TRBV27; J: TRBJ1-1; DNA: TGTGCCAGCAGGTCGGGACAGGGGGCCGGCACTGAAGCTTTCTTT; CDR3: CASRSGQGAGTEAFF
D: NA; size: NA; V: TRBV5-6; J: TRBJ1-2; DNA: TGTGCCAGCAGCCCCGGGGGCAGAACTTATGGCTACACCTTC; CDR3: CASSPGGRTYGYTF
D: TRBD2; size: NA; V: TRBV5-4; J: TRBJ2-1; DNA: TGCCTAGCGGGGGAGAACAATGAGCAGTTCTTC; CDR3: CLAGENNEQFF
D: NA; size: NA; V: TRBV9; J: TRBJ1-5; DNA: TGTGCCAGCAGCCCTACCGGGTATCCTCAGCCCCAGCATTTT; CDR3: CASSPTGYPQPQHF
D: NA; size: NA; V: TRBV5-1; J: TRBJ1-3; DNA: TGCGCCAGCAGCTTGGGGCCGACCTCTGGAAACACCATATATTTT; CDR3: CASSLGPTSGNTIYF
D: NA; size: NA; V: TRBV30; J: TRBJ1-1; DNA: TGTGCCCGGAATTCTGGGGGATGGGGACGGAACACTGAAGCTTTCTTT; CDR3: CARNSGGWGRNTEAFF
D: NA; size: NA; V: TRBV21-1; J: TRBJ2-7; DNA: TGTGCCAGCAGCAAAGCTGGGACAGGGTTGGGAGAGCAGTACTTC; CDR3: CASSKAGTGLGEQYF
D: NA; size: NA; V: TRBV11-2; J: TRBJ1-2; DNA: TGTGCCAGCAGCTTACGTGGCAGGGGATCTGGCTACACCTTC; CDR3: CASSLRGRGSGYTF
D: NA; size: NA; V: TRBV10-1; J: TRBJ1-1; DNA: TGCGCCAGCAGGCGAGGGGACTTGGACACTGAAGCTTTCTTT; CDR3: CASRRGDLDTEAFF
D: NA; size: few; V: TRBV5-6; J: TRBJ1-2; DNA: TGTGCCAGCAACTCGGAAGGCTATGGCTACACCTTC; CDR3: CASNSEGYGYTF
D: NA; size: NA; V: TRBV6-5; J: TRBJ2-7; DNA: TGTGCCGTGGGCCGGTTCTACGAGCAGTACTTC; CDR3: CAVGRFYEQYF
D: NA; size: once; V: TRBV5-4; J: TRBJ2-4; DNA: TGTGCCAGCAGCGGAGGGGACAGAATCGAGTACTTC; CDR3: CASSGGDRIEYF
D: TRBD1; size: NA; V: TRBV19; J: TRBJ1-1; DNA: TGTGCCAGTAGTAGACAGGGGAGCACTGAAGCTTTCTTT; CDR3: CASSRQGSTEAFF
D: NA; size: NA; V: TRBV15; J: TRBJ1-1; DNA: TGTGCCACCAGCCACCTCACGCACAGGGCCGCTGAAGCTTTCTTT; CDR3: CATSHLTHRAAEAFF
D: NA; size: NA; V: TRBV5-1; J: TRBJ1-1; DNA: TGCGCCAGCAGCCCCCTGACTGGTCGAGGGACTGAAGCTTTCTTT; CDR3: CASSPLTGRGTEAFF
D: NA; size: NA; V: TRBV7-2; J: TRBJ1-1; DNA: TGTGCCAGCAGCTTAGGAATGGACACTGAAGCTTTCTTT; CDR3: CASSLGMDTEAFF
D: NA; size: NA; V: TRBV9; J: TRBJ2-2; DNA: TGTGCCAGCAGCGTAGGGGGGAAAAGAACCGGGGAGCTGTTTTTT; CDR3: CASSVGGKRTGELFF
D: NA; size: NA; V: TRBV4-2; J: TRBJ2-1; DNA: TGTGCCAGCAGCCAAACCGTACGAAGTGAGCAGTTCTTC; CDR3: CASSQTVRSEQFF
D: NA; size: NA; V: TRBV30; J: TRBJ1-4; DNA: TGTGCCTGGAGCAGGCTGAAGGAAAAACTGTTTTTT; CDR3: CAWSRLKEKLFF